This T cell receptor beta chain was profiled in a study of vaccination and CD4 T cells after COVID-19. Worth noting for this clonotype: The antigen remains unidentified.

Once obtained from cultured CD4+ T cells, the DNA was sequenced using the Oncomine TCR Beta short-read assay. TCRdb reprocessed the PCR reads with MiXCR, giving one entry per CDR3 protein. The table lists roughly 8,900 distinct CDR3 sequences, 45% of them singletons, with 12% in the top ten. The sample's treatment: roughly nine-day PBMC culture with coronavirus spike peptide pools or control peptides (ViraFEST assay). CDR1 and CDR2 (germline): SGDLS, YYNGEE. The junction had 4 bases not matched to a gene; V was cut back by 4 bases and J by 5 bases. This CDR3 spans 13 amino acids. The source of this sequence is a human donor who had recovered from COVID-19. Sequencing used CD4+ T cells from blood, cultured in vitro. The genes are TRBV9 and TRBJ2-5; TRBD2 agrees at 8 bases. In DNA form, the CDR3 reads TGTGCCAGCAGCATACGGGGGGGGGAGACCCAGTACTTC. Protein product: CASSIRGGETQYF.